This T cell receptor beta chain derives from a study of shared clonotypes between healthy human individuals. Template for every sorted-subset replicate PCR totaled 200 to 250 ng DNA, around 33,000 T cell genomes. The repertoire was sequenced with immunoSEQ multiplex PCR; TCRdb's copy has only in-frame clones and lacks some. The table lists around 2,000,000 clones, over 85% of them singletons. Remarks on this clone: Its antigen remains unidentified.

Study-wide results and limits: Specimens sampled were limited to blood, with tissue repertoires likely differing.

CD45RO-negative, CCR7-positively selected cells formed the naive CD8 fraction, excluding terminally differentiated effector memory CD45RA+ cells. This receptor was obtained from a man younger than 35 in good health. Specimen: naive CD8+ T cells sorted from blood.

The CDR3 nucleotides read TGTGCCAGTAGTATCCCTCAGTTTAGCAATCAGCCCCAGCATTTT. The encoded protein is CASSIPQFSNQPQHF. V gene TRBV19 combines with J gene TRBJ1-5; no definite D call. CDR1 LNHDA and CDR2 SQIVND come from the germline V gene (reference sequence). V was trimmed by 3 bases and J by 0 bases, leaving 9 bases between them. There are 15 residues in the CDR3.